This TCR beta chain emerged from a study of T cell responses to AZD1222 COVID-19 vaccine. As concerns this clone: The antigen remains unidentified.

Libraries were prepared by immunoSEQ multiplex PCR; TCRdb keeps only in-frame clonotypes and omits some of them. This sample yields roughly 26,000 clones, of which 80% to 90% are seen a single time; roughly 2.7% belongs to the top ten. The CDR3 sequence is 13 residues long. V lost 0 bases and J 16 bases, leaving 16 bases between the germline ends. CDR1 SNHLY and CDR2 FYNNEI come from the germline V gene. Study-wide results and limits: Only after the peak T cell response were repertoires sampled. Across spike, vaccine-associated CD4 TCRs were found, dominant at 160-218 and 743-854. At study baseline, merely six AZD1222 recipients were seropositive. With two AZD1222 doses given, Spike-specific TCR breadth and depth both rose.

This receptor was taken from an adult who received the AZD1222 COVID-19 vaccine. The sequencing here drew on peripheral blood, taken 28 days after the second AZD1222 dose. The chain is built from TRBV2 and TRBJ2-1; no firm D call. The CDR3, as DNA: TGTGCCAGCAGTGAAGCGCTTCAATCTTCGGAATTCTTC. Translating gives CASSEALQSSEFF.